The rows below give T cell receptor beta chains drawn from one sample of a study of identical twins. TCRdb re-analysed the 5' RACE reads in MiXCR, keeping a single row per CDR3 protein. The table shows 200,000 to 300,000 distinct CDR3 sequences, with around 7.6% occurring only once. The same sample was also used in a study of yellow fever vaccine responses in identical twins.

The source material was CD8+ T cells sorted from blood. Receptors were obtained from a woman younger than 30 in good health. CDR3s include the opening cysteine and the closing phenylalanine or tryptophan. The D gene is left open where the match is weak. Clone size is stated in some rows and not others, as once, few, many or a class when expanded.

d_call	v_call	cdr3_length	clone_size	j_call	cdr3_nt	cdr3_aa
TRBD1	TRBV2	12	few	TRBJ1-2	TGTGCCACCGTGGACAGGGCGGTTGGCTACACCTTC	CATVDRAVGYTF
TRBD1	TRBV9	16	NA	TRBJ2-7	TGTGCCAGCAGCGCCCCTGGACAGGGAACTACCTACGAGCAGTACTTC	CASSAPGQGTTYEQYF
NA	TRBV25-1	12	few	TRBJ2-2	TGTGCCAGCAGACGCGAAACCGGGGAGCTGTTTTTT	CASRRETGELFF
NA	TRBV12-3/TRBV12-4	13	many	TRBJ1-1	TGTGCCAGCAGTTTATCCGTCTTGGTTGAAGCTTTCTTT	CASSLSVLVEAFF
TRBD2	TRBV27	14	few	TRBJ2-7	TGTGCCAGCAGTAACGGGAGGGCCTCCTACGAGCAGTACTTC	CASSNGRASYEQYF
NA	TRBV29-1	14	few	TRBJ2-7	TGCAGCGTTGAAGAGTTAGACAGGCCCTACGAGCAGTACTTC	CSVEELDRPYEQYF
NA	TRBV6-1	16	many	TRBJ2-2	TGTGCCAGCAGTCCCCCGGCTGGGGGGAACACCGGGGAGCTGTTTTTT	CASSPPAGGNTGELFF
NA	TRBV29-1	11	many	TRBJ1-2	TGCAGCGTTGTTACAGGGCAAGGCTACACCTTC	CSVVTGQGYTF
NA	TRBV7-8	16	many	TRBJ2-1	TGTGCCAGCACCCAAGGAGTGGGGGCGTCCTACAATGAGCAGTTCTTC	CASTQGVGASYNEQFF
NA	TRBV12-3/TRBV12-4	14	NA	TRBJ2-6	TGTGCCAGCAGTGTCCCCTCTGGGGCCAACGTCCTGATTTTC	CASSVPSGANVLIF